These T cell receptor beta chains were read from a single sample in a study of regulatory T cells in long-lasting Graves disease. TCRdb used MiXCR to reprocess the multiplex PCR reads, holding one entry per CDR3 protein. The sample includes about 560,000 distinct CDR3 sequences, approximately 16% of them seen just once. This sample also belongs to another study, concerning T cells in Graves' hyperthyroidism and ophthalmopathy.

The source was peripheral blood mononuclear cells (PBMCs), collected at new diagnosis, from a patient treated with antithyroid drugs. Receptor source: a young man with Graves disease. CDR3s include the opening cysteine and the closing phenylalanine or tryptophan. A D gene is named only where the DNA matches it firmly. For some rows the clone size is stated as once, few or many, or as a class when expanded; others skip it.

CDR3 protein | CDR3 DNA | J gene | clone size | V gene | D gene
CASSLFLQDGRDTEAFF | TGTGCCAGCAGCTTGTTTCTTCAGGACGGCAGAGACACTGAAGCTTTCTTT | TRBJ1-1 | few | TRBV13 | NA
CSAPLVGTSYEQYF | TGCAGTGCCCCCTTGGTAGGGACTTCCTACGAGCAGTACTTC | TRBJ2-7 | many | TRBV20-1 | NA
CASSGGIGAGSNPYEQYF | TGTGCCAGCAGCGGGGGGATCGGCGCGGGCTCCAACCCCTACGAGCAGTACTTC | TRBJ2-7 | NA | TRBV9 | NA
CASSLDKDEQYF | TGTGCCAGCAGTTTAGATAAGGACGAGCAGTACTTC | TRBJ2-7 | many | TRBV12-3/TRBV12-4 | NA
CAWSSSNGFTNEKLFF | TGTGCCTGGAGTTCCTCGAATGGGTTCACTAATGAAAAACTGTTTTTT | TRBJ1-4 | NA | TRBV30 | NA
CASSLPTGGEDGYTF | TGTGCCAGCAGTTTACCTACAGGGGGCGAAGATGGCTACACCTTC | TRBJ1-2 | NA | TRBV28 | TRBD1
CASSPPSDGNSPLHF | TGTGCCAGCAGCCCGCCCAGCGACGGGAATTCACCCCTCCACTTT | TRBJ1-6 | few | TRBV11-1 | NA
CASSPGQTNTGELFF | TGTGCCAGCAGCCCGGGACAGACGAACACCGGGGAGCTGTTTTTT | TRBJ2-2 | many | TRBV7-9 | TRBD1
CASSQMLDTQYF | TGTGCCAGCAGCCAAATGCTGGATACGCAGTATTTT | TRBJ2-3 | many | TRBV3-1 | NA
CASSEFGQGIGKLFF | TGTGCCAGCAGTGAATTCGGTCAGGGGATAGGAAAACTGTTTTTT | TRBJ1-4 | NA | TRBV2 | NA
CASPKGRGRGTDTQYF | TGTGCCAGCCCGAAAGGGAGGGGCAGGGGCACAGATACGCAGTATTTT | TRBJ2-3 | many | TRBV6-1 | TRBD2
CASSDGLAGVNEQFF | TGTGCCAGCAGTGACGGACTAGCGGGAGTCAATGAGCAGTTCTTC | TRBJ2-1 | few | TRBV2 | TRBD2
CSARAASVPQETQYF | TGCAGTGCTAGAGCTGCTAGTGTTCCACAAGAGACCCAGTACTTC | TRBJ2-5 | once | TRBV20-1 | NA
CASSLVGTSGVIYNEQFF | TGCGCCAGCAGCTTGGTGGGGACTAGCGGCGTAATCTACAATGAGCAGTTCTTC | TRBJ2-1 | NA | TRBV5-1 | TRBD2
CAWSPGRTTVTYNEQFF | TGTGCCTGGAGTCCCGGGCGGACTACCGTAACCTACAATGAGCAGTTCTTC | TRBJ2-1 | many | TRBV30 | NA
CSANIWGTLSYTF | TGCAGTGCTAATATCTGGGGGACTTTGAGCTACACCTTC | TRBJ1-2 | few | TRBV20-1 | NA
CASSSHPGGDYGYTF | TGTGCCAGCAGTTCCCATCCGGGGGGCGACTATGGCTACACCTTC | TRBJ1-2 | many | TRBV28 | NA
CASSLPSGDYNEQFF | TGTGCCAGCAGCTTACCTAGCGGGGATTACAATGAGCAGTTCTTC | TRBJ2-1 | many | TRBV7-9 | TRBD2
CANSFGQFFTGELFF | TGTGCCAACAGTTTTGGACAGTTCTTCACCGGGGAGCTGTTTTTT | TRBJ2-2 | NA | TRBV12-3/TRBV12-4 | NA
CASSIQTGPYQPQHF | TGTGCCAGCAGCATTCAGACAGGCCCCTATCAGCCCCAGCATTTT | TRBJ1-5 | NA | TRBV28 | NA
CSARASSGRTSGEQFF | TGCAGTGCTAGAGCGTCGAGCGGGAGGACCTCAGGTGAGCAGTTCTTC | TRBJ2-1 | few | TRBV20-1 | TRBD2
CASSVSGGKVWELFF | TGTGCCAGCAGCGTTTCAGGGGGGAAAGTTTGGGAGCTGTTTTTT | TRBJ2-2 | NA | TRBV2 | NA